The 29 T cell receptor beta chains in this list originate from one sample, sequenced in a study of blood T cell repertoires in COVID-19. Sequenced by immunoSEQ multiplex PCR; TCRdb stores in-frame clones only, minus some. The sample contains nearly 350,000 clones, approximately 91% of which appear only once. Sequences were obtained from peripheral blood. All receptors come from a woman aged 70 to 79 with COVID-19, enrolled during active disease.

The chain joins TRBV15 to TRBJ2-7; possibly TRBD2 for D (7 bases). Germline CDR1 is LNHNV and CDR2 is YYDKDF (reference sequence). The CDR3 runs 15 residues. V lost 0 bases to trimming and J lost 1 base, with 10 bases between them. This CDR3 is CATSREQGGSYEQYF. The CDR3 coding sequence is TGTGCCACCAGCAGAGAACAGGGAGGGTCCTACGAGCAGTACTTC.

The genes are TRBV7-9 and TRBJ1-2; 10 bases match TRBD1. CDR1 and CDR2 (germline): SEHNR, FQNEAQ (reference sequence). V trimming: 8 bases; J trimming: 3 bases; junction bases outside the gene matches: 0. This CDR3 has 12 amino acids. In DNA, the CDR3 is TGTGCCAGCGGACAGGGGGACTATGGCTACACCTTC. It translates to CASGQGDYGYTF.

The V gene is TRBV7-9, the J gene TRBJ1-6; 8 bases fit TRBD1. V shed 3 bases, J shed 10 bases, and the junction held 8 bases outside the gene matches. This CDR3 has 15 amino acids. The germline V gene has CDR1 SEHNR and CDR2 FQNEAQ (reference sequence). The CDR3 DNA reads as TGTGCCAGCAGCTTTAGCACAGGGGGTTACTCACCCCTCCACTTT. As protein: CASSFSTGGYSPLHF.

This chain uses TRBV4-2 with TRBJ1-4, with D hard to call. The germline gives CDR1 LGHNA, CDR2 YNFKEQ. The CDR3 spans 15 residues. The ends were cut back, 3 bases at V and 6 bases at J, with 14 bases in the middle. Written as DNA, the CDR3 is TGTGCCAGCAGCCAGGCAACCGGGGAGGATGAAAAACTGTTTTTT. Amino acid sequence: CASSQATGEDEKLFF.

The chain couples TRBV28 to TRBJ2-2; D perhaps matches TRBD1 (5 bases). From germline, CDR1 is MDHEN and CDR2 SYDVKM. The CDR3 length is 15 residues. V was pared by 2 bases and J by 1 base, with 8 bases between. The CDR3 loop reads CASSLQGWNTGELFF. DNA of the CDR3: TGTGCCAGCAGTTTACAGGGATGGAACACCGGGGAGCTGTTTTTT.

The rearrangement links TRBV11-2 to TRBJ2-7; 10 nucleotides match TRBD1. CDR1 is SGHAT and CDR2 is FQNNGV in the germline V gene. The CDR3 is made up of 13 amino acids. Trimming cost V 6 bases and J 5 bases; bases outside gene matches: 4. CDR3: CASRKTGGDEQYF. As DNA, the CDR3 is TGTGCCAGCAGGAAGACAGGGGGCGACGAGCAGTACTTC.

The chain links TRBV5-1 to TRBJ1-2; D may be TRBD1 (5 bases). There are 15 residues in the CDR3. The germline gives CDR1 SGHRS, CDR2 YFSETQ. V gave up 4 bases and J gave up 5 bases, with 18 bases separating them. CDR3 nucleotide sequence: TGCGCCAGCAGCCTTACGATCGCCACAGGTTATGGCTACACCTTC. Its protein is CASSLTIATGYGYTF.

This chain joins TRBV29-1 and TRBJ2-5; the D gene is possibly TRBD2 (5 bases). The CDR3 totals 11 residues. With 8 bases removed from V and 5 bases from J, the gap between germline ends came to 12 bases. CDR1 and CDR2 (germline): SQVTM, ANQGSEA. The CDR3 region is CSTRVGETQYF. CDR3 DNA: TGCAGCACTAGGGTTGGGGAGACCCAGTACTTC.

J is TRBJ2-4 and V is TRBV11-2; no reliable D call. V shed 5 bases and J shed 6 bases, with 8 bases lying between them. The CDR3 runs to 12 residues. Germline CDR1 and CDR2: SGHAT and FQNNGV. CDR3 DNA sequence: TGTGCCAGCAGCCCTCTCCCAAACATTCAGTACTTC. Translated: CASSPLPNIQYF.

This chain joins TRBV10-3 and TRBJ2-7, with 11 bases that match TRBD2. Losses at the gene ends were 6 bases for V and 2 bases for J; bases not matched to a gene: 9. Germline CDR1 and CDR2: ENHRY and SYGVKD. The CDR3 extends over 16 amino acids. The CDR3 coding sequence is TGTGCCATCAGCTCCGCGACTAGCGGGGTCACCTACGAGCAGTACTTC. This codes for CAISSATSGVTYEQYF.

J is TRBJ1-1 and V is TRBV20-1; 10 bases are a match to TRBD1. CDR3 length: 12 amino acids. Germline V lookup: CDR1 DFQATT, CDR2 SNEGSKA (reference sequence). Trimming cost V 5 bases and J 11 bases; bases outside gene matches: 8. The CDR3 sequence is CSARDRGLGAFF. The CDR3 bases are TGCAGTGCTCGTGACAGGGGGCTTGGTGCTTTCTTT.

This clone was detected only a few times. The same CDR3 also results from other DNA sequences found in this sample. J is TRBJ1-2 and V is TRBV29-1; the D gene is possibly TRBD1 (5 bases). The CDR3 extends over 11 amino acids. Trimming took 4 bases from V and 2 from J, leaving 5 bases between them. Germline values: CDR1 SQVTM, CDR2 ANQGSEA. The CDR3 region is CSVGQNYGYTF. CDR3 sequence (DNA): TGCAGCGTTGGACAGAACTATGGCTACACCTTC.

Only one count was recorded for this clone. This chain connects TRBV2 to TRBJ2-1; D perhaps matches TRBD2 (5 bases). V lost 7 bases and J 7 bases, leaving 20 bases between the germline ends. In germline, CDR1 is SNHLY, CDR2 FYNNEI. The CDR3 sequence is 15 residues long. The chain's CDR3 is CASNPRQAQRNEQFF. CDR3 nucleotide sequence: TGTGCCAGCAACCCCCGGCAGGCCCAGCGGAATGAGCAGTTCTTC. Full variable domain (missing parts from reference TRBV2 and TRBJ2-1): EPEVTQTPSHQVTQMGQEVILRCVPISNHLYFYWYRQILGQKVEFLVSFYNNEISEKSEIFDDQFSVERPDGSNFTLKIRSTKLEDSAMYFCASNPRQAQRNEQFFGPGTRLTVL.

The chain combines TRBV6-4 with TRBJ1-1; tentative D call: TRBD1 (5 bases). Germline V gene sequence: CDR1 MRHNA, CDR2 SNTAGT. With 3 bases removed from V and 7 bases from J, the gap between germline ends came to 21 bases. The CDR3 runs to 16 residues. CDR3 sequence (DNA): TGTGCCAGCAGTGAAAGCTTTGGTCCCAGGAGGGGTGAAGCTTTCTTT. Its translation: CASSESFGPRRGEAFF.

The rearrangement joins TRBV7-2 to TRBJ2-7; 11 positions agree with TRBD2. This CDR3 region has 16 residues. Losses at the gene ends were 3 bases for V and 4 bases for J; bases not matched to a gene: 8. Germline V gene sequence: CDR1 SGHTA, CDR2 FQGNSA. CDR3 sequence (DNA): TGTGCCAGCAGCTTTACTCTAGCGGGGGGCCCTTACGAGCAGTACTTC. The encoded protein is CASSFTLAGGPYEQYF.

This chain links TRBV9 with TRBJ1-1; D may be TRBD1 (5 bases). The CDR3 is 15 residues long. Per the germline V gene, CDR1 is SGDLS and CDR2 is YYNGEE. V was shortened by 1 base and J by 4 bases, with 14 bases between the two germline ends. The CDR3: CASSVSDSFFTEAFF. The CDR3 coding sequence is TGTGCCAGCAGCGTAAGCGACAGTTTTTTCACTGAAGCTTTCTTT. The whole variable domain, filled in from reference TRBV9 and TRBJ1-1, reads DSGVTQTPKHLITATGQRVTLRCSPRSGDLSVYWYQQSLDQGLQFLIQYYNGEERAKGNILERFSAQQFPDLHSELNLSSLELGDSALYFCASSVSDSFFTEAFFGQGTRLTVV.

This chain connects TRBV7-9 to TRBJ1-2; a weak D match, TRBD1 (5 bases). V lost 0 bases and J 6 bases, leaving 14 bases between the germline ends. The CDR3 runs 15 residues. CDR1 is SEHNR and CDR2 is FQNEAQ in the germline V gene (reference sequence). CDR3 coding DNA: TGTGCCAGCAGCTTAGCGGGGGGGAGGCCGGATGGCTACACCTTC. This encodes CASSLAGGRPDGYTF.

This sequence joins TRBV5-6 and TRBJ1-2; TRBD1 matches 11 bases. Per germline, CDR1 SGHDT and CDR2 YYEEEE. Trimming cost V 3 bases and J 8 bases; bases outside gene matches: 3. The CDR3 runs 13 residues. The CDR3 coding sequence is TGTGCCAGCAGCTCCAGGACAGGGGGCGGCTACACCTTC. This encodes CASSSRTGGGYTF.

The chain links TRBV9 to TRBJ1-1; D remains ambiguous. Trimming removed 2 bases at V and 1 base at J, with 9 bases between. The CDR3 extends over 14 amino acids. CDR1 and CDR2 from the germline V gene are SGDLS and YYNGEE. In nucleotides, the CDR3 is TGTGCCAGCAGCGTGGTACAGTCGAACACTGAAGCTTTCTTT. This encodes CASSVVQSNTEAFF.

CDR3 protein: CAVYSQETQYF. In DNA form, the CDR3 reads TGTGCCGTTTATTCCCAAGAGACCCAGTACTTC. The rearrangement links TRBV28 to TRBJ2-5; D remains ambiguous. V shed 11 bases and J shed 1 base, with 8 bases lying between them. Germline values: CDR1 MDHEN, CDR2 SYDVKM. The CDR3 totals 11 residues.

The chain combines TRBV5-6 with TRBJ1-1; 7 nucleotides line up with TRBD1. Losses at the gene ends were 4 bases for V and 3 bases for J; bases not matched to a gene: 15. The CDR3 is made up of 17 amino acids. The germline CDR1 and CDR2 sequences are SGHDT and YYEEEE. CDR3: CASSLSRQGQPYTEAFF. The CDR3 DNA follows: TGTGCCAGCAGCCTGTCAAGACAGGGACAGCCATACACTGAAGCTTTCTTT.

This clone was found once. In nucleotides, the CDR3 is TGTGCCAGCAGCAAGCAGGAGAACACTGAAGCTTTCTTT. Translating gives CASSKQENTEAFF. The chain joins TRBV7-9 to TRBJ1-1; D is unresolved. The CDR3 contains 13 residues. Germline CDR1 reads SEHNR; CDR2 reads FQNEAQ (reference sequence). V was clipped by 5 bases and J by 1 base, with 8 bases between them.

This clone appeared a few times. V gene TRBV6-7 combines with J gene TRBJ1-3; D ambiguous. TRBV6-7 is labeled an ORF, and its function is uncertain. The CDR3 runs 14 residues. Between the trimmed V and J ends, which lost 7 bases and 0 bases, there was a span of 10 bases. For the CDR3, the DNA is TGTGCCAGCAAACAGACCAACTCTGGAAACACCATATATTTT. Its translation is CASKQTNSGNTIYF.

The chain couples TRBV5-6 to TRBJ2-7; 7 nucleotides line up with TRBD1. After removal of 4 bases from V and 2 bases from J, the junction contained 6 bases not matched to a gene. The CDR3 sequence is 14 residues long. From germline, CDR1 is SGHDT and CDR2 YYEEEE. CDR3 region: CASSMGDSTYEQYF. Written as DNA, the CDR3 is TGTGCCAGCAGCATGGGGGACAGTACCTACGAGCAGTACTTC.

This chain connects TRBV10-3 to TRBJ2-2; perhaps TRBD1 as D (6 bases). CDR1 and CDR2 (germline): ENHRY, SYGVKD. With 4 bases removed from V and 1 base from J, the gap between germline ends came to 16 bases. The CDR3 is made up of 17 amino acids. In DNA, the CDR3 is TGTGCCATCAGTGGAGGCGGAGGACAGCTGAACACCGGGGAGCTGTTTTTT. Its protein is CAISGGGGQLNTGELFF.

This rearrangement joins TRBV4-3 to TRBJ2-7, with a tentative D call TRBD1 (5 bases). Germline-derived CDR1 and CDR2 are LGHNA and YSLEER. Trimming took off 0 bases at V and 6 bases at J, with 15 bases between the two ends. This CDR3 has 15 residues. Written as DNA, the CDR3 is TGCGCCAGCAGCCAAGATCGGGTGGGGCTAGGCGAGCAGTACTTC. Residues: CASSQDRVGLGEQYF.

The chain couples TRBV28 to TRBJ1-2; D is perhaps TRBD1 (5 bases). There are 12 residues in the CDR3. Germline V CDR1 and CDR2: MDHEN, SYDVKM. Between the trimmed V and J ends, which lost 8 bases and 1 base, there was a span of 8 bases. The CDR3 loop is CASRQLNYGYTF. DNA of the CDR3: TGTGCCAGCCGACAGCTTAACTATGGCTACACCTTC.

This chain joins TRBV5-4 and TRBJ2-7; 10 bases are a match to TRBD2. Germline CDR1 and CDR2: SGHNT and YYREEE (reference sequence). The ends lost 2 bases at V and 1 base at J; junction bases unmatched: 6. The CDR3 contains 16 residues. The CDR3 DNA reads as TGTGCCAGCAGCTTAAAGCTAGCGGGGGTTTCCTACGAGCAGTACTTC. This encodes CASSLKLAGVSYEQYF.

CDR3 in amino acids: CATSDLPVDRGAFF. The CDR3 DNA reads as TGTGCCACCAGTGATTTACCGGTCGACAGGGGAGCTTTCTTT. J is TRBJ1-1 and V is TRBV24-1; TRBD1 matches 8 bases. The CDR3 contains 14 residues. Looked up from germline, CDR1 is KGHDR and CDR2 is SFDVKD. Trimming cost V 1 base and J 10 bases; bases outside gene matches: 7.